The subject of this entry is one TCR beta chain. The data stem from a study of T cell changes during pregnancy in multiple sclerosis. The assay was immunoSEQ multiplex PCR, and TCRdb's table has in-frame clones only and misses some. The data hold 66,000 or so clones, with roughly 90% observed a single time. There are 14 residues in the CDR3. Germline lookup yields CDR1 LNHDA and CDR2 SQIVND (reference sequence). V dropped 3 bases and J dropped 4; count of bases not matched to a gene: 4. Here the sequenced sample was CD8+ T cells from peripheral blood mononuclear cells, taken before pregnancy. This TCR came from a female donor with multiple sclerosis, enrolled in a pregnancy study. This sequence joins TRBV19 and TRBJ2-7; TRBD2 aligns across 9 bases. CDR3 sequence: CASSILAGTYEQYF. The CDR3 DNA reads TGTGCCAGTAGTATCCTAGCGGGGACTTACGAGCAGTACTTC.